Listed below are T cell receptor beta chains from one sample, sequenced in a study of CD8+CD57+ T cells in acquired aplastic anemia. TCRdb re-called the reads with MiXCR, one entry per CDR3 protein. The sample has 200,000 to 250,000 distinct CDR3 sequences; around 50% are singletons. Sequencing input: sorted CD4+, CD8+, or CD8+CD57+ T cells (not recorded which) from PBMCs. Source of these receptors: a human donor with aplastic anemia. Each CDR3 is given with its conserved first and last residue. A D gene is named only where the DNA matches it firmly. Some rows mark clone size as missing; the rest say once, few, many or name a class of expanded clone.

j_call clone_size d_call v_call cdr3_aa cdr3_nt
TRBJ2-5 many TRBD2 TRBV12-3/TRBV12-4 CASSRTSGAWETQYF TGTGCCAGCAGCCGGACTAGCGGGGCCTGGGAGACCCAGTACTTC
TRBJ2-1 many . TRBV6-2/TRBV6-3 CASSPGHYAEQFF TGTGCCAGCAGCCCCGGCCATTATGCTGAGCAGTTCTTC
TRBJ2-3 . TRBD2 TRBV6-4 CASSETSGTDTQYF TGTGCCAGCAGTGAGACTAGCGGCACAGATACGCAGTATTTT
TRBJ2-7 many . TRBV6-5 CASSYSRGRDYEQYF TGTGCCAGCAGTTACTCGAGGGGACGGGACTACGAGCAGTACTTC
TRBJ1-2 . TRBD1 TRBV2 CASSFGGQGGYGYTF TGTGCCAGCAGTTTTGGGGGACAGGGTGGTTATGGCTACACCTTC
TRBJ2-7 . . TRBV20-1 CSATGTYTYEQYF TGCAGTGCTACCGGGACATACACCTACGAGCAGTACTTC
TRBJ1-1 . TRBD1 TRBV6-5 CASSADRGRTEAFF TGTGCCAGCAGTGCGGACAGGGGTCGAACTGAAGCTTTCTTT
TRBJ1-1 . . TRBV19 CASSIGGGTEAFF TGTGCCAGTAGTATAGGGGGCGGCACTGAAGCTTTCTTT
TRBJ1-3 few TRBD1 TRBV9 CASSPRTGGPQPLSGNTIYF TGTGCCAGCAGCCCCAGGACAGGGGGACCACAGCCGCTCTCTGGAAACACCATATATTTT
TRBJ1-4 many . TRBV6-6 CASSREGATNEKLFF TGTGCCAGCAGCCGCGAAGGCGCAACTAATGAAAAACTGTTTTTT
TRBJ2-1 . . TRBV7-9 CASSSMADSSDF TGTGCCAGCAGCTCTATGGCGGACAGTTCTGATTTC
TRBJ2-2 . . TRBV28 CASRRAGAVGELFF TGTGCCAGCAGAAGGGCGGGGGCGGTCGGGGAGCTGTTTTTT
TRBJ2-7 few . TRBV5-1 CASSWTEPYYEQYF TGCGCCAGCAGCTGGACAGAGCCTTACTACGAGCAGTACTTC
TRBJ2-5 . TRBD1 TRBV7-6 CASSLGQGVKTRYF TGTGCCAGCAGCTTAGGGCAGGGGGTAAAGACCCGGTACTTC
TRBJ2-6 . . TRBV7-7 CASSPSFGANVLTF TGTGCTAGCAGCCCGAGTTTTGGGGCCAACGTCCTGACTTTC
TRBJ2-1 few . TRBV24-1 CATQVDNEQFF TGTGCCACCCAGGTAGACAATGAGCAGTTCTTC
TRBJ2-5 . . TRBV13 CASSFRQRETQYF TGTGCCAGCAGCTTTCGGCAAAGAGAGACCCAGTACTTC